Below, 21 T cell receptor beta chains from the same sample are listed, as sequenced in a study of control samples from healthy donors and cancer patients. Data came from immunoSEQ multiplex PCR; TCRdb stores just in-frame clones and leaves some out. The sample carries more than 35,000 clones, approximately 94% recorded once. Sequenced material: blood. Receptor source: a man aged 55 to 70 in good health.

The V gene is TRBV10-3, the J gene TRBJ2-3; no reliable D call. V lost 6 bases, J lost 6 bases, and 16 bases lay in between. The length of the CDR3 is 14 residues. Germline V gives CDR1 ENHRY, CDR2 SYGVKD. The DNA of the CDR3 is TGTGCCATCAGCCCCAGCACCCCAGACGATACGCAGTATTTT. Encoded protein: CAISPSTPDDTQYF.

The rearrangement uses TRBV7-9 and TRBJ2-7; TRBD2 matches 11 bases. Germline lookup yields CDR1 SEHNR and CDR2 FQNEAQ (reference sequence). The CDR3 totals 16 residues. V was pared by 7 bases and J by 5 bases, with 13 bases of the junction left unmatched. The CDR3 DNA reads TGTGCCAGCACCCTCTGGGGGCTAGCGGGAGGCCACGAGCAGTACTTC. This sequence encodes CASTLWGLAGGHEQYF.

The chain's CDR3 is CASSVGTSGMDGSKNIQYF. For the CDR3, the DNA is TGTGCCAGCAGCGTTGGGACTAGCGGGATGGATGGGTCCAAAAACATTCAGTACTTC. V is TRBV9 and J is TRBJ2-4; 13 bases fit TRBD2. The V gene end was trimmed by 2 bases and the J gene end by 2 bases; junction bases not matched to a gene: 10. The CDR3 spans 19 residues. Germline-derived CDR1 and CDR2 are SGDLS and YYNGEE. Filled out from reference TRBV9 and TRBJ2-4, the complete variable domain reads DSGVTQTPKHLITATGQRVTLRCSPRSGDLSVYWYQQSLDQGLQFLIQYYNGEERAKGNILERFSAQQFPDLHSELNLSSLELGDSALYFCASSVGTSGMDGSKNIQYFGAGTRLSVL.

The J gene is TRBJ2-1, the V gene TRBV21-1; TRBD2 is the table's D call, not checked against the DNA. TRBV21-1 is labeled a pseudogene. The CDR3 is 15 residues long. The CDR3 bases are TGTGCCAGCCTTAAAGGGGCGGGAGTTAGCCATGAGCAGTTCTTC. Encoded protein: CASLKGAGVSHEQFF.

The V call is TRBV18, the J call TRBJ2-7, with TRBD1 identical over 9 bases. Per germline, CDR1 KGHSH and CDR2 LQKENI. The CDR3 loop spans 14 amino acids. V shed 2 bases and J 3 bases; nucleotides not matched to a gene: 2. The CDR3 is CASSPGTGIYEQYF. The DNA of the CDR3 is TGTGCCAGCTCACCAGGGACAGGGATCTACGAGCAGTACTTC.

The rearrangement joins TRBV10-1 to TRBJ2-3; no reliable D call. Per germline, CDR1 WNHNN and CDR2 SYGVQD (reference sequence). The CDR3 is 14 residues long. The germline V and J ends were trimmed by 0 bases and 2 bases, with 6 bases remaining between them. The CDR3 loop reads CASSESSSTDTQYF. For the CDR3, the DNA is TGCGCCAGCAGTGAGTCATCATCCACAGATACGCAGTATTTT.

The chain carries TRBV2 and TRBJ2-5; 8 bases agree with TRBD1. This CDR3 contains 15 residues. Germline V gene lookup returns CDR1 SNHLY and CDR2 FYNNEI. Trimming cost V 1 base and J 5 bases; bases outside gene matches: 6. The CDR3 reads CASSEGTGRRETQYF. The DNA of the CDR3 is TGTGCCAGCAGTGAAGGGACAGGGAGGCGGGAGACCCAGTACTTC. The full variable domain, in which reference TRBV2 and TRBJ2-5 provide the parts outside the CDR3, is EPEVTQTPSHQVTQMGQEVILRCVPISNHLYFYWYRQILGQKVEFLVSFYNNEISEKSEIFDDQFSVERPDGSNFTLKIRSTKLEDSAMYFCASSEGTGRRETQYFGPGTRLLVL.

The chain employs TRBV7-6 and TRBJ2-2; 8 bases are a match to TRBD2. J was trimmed by 4 bases and V by 5 bases; bases with no gene match: 6. The CDR3 extends over 15 amino acids. Looked up from germline, CDR1 is SGHVS and CDR2 is FNYEAQ. As DNA, the CDR3 is TGTGCCAGCAGCCCCGGGACTAGTGGCACCGGGGAGCTGTTTTTT. Protein product: CASSPGTSGTGELFF.

The V gene is TRBV5-4, the J gene TRBJ1-2, with D possibly matching TRBD1 (5 bases). V shed 5 bases and J shed 6 bases, with 17 bases lying between them. Germline V gene data show CDR1 as SGHNT and CDR2 as YYREEE (reference sequence). This CDR3 is built from 14 residues. In nucleotides, the CDR3 is TGTGCCAGCAGTCATGTAGTGGGGGGGGATGGCTACACCTTC. It yields the protein CASSHVVGGDGYTF.

Worth noting for this clone: Relative to the germline gene, one junction end is altered; a read error may explain this. The rearrangement links TRBV29-1 to TRBJ2-3, with 8 bases fitting TRBD1. Germline assignment: CDR1 SQVTM and CDR2 ANQGSEA. There are 14 residues in the CDR3. For the CDR3, the DNA is TGCAGCGTCGAAGGACAGGGCCCGGTGGGTACGCAGTATTTT. This translates into CSVEGQGPVGTQYF.

The V gene is TRBV6-4, the J gene TRBJ1-2, with 8 bases lining up with TRBD1. CDR3 length equals 15 residues. The germline V gene encodes CDR1 MRHNA and CDR2 SNTAGT. The V gene end was trimmed by 4 bases and the J gene end by 0 bases; junction bases not matched to a gene: 4. The CDR3 protein is CASSARTGSNYGYTF. CDR3 nucleotides: TGTGCCAGCAGTGCTCGGACAGGGTCTAACTATGGCTACACCTTC.

The chain uses TRBV11-2 and TRBJ1-2, with D perhaps TRBD1 (6 bases). CDR3 length equals 14 residues. Germline CDR1 reads SGHAT; CDR2 reads FQNNGV. Trimming cost V 5 bases and J 4 bases, with 14 bases left between them. The CDR3 region is CASSNQGTLYGYTF. The CDR3 DNA is TGTGCCAGCAGCAACCAGGGGACCCTCTATGGCTACACCTTC.

This chain joins TRBV29-1 and TRBJ2-2, with TRBD1 matching 12 bases. This CDR3 has 16 residues. With 4 bases clipped from V and 0 bases from J, the junction kept 3 bases outside the gene matches. Per germline, CDR1 SQVTM and CDR2 ANQGSEA. CDR3 nucleotides: TGCAGCGTTGTGGGACAGGGGGCCCCGAACACCGGGGAGCTGTTTTTT. Translating it yields CSVVGQGAPNTGELFF.

This clone was detected only once. The chain employs TRBV5-6 and TRBJ1-5; D may be TRBD1 (5 bases). V lost 3 bases to trimming and J lost 8 bases, with 12 bases between them. Germline-derived CDR1 and CDR2 are SGHDT and YYEEEE. CDR3 length equals 13 residues. CDR3 protein: CASSYSGRKPQHF. The CDR3 coding sequence is TGTGCCAGCAGCTACTCAGGGAGAAAGCCCCAGCATTTT.

This chain uses TRBV14 with TRBJ2-3; TRBD2 matches 11 bases. The V segment lost 0 bases and the J segment 5 bases; nucleotides outside the gene matches: 7. Per germline, CDR1 SGHDN and CDR2 FVKESK. This CDR3 has 17 residues. Written as DNA, the CDR3 is TGTGCCAGCAGCCAAGATCTTAGCGGGAGGGCCGAAGATACGCAGTATTTT. Translated, it gives CASSQDLSGRAEDTQYF.

This clone was recorded once. The chain is built from TRBV19 and TRBJ1-3, with TRBD1 matching over 9 bases. V gave up 5 bases and J gave up 1 base; unmatched junction bases: 3. This CDR3 contains 15 residues. Germline values: CDR1 LNHDA, CDR2 SQIVND (reference sequence). CDR3 loop: CASSPGTGSGNTIYF. In nucleotides, the CDR3 is TGTGCCAGTAGTCCCGGGACAGGGTCTGGAAACACCATATATTTT.

The V and J genes are TRBV12-3 or TRBV12-4 and TRBJ2-5; D is undetermined. V was trimmed by 6 bases and J by 4 bases, leaving 9 bases between them. The CDR3 is 12 residues long. CDR3 in amino acids: CASSRTGETQYF. CDR3 sequence (DNA): TGTGCCAGCAGCCGGACGGGAGAGACCCAGTACTTC.

The rearrangement links TRBV30 to TRBJ1-2; TRBD1 aligns across 8 bases. This CDR3 has 12 amino acids. Germline V gene sequence: CDR1 GTSNPN, CDR2 SVGIG (reference sequence). V shed 1 base and J 13 bases; nucleotides not matched to a gene: 8. The DNA of the CDR3 is TGTGCCTGGAGTGAGGGACAGGCGGCTGGCACCTTC. Protein: CAWSEGQAAGTF.

A single count supports this clone. The gene calls are TRBV11-2 and TRBJ2-7, with D uncertain. V was pared by 1 base and J by 5 bases, with 6 bases between. Per germline, CDR1 SGHAT and CDR2 FQNNGV. This CDR3 contains 12 residues. The chain's CDR3 is CASSLVGDEQYF. For the CDR3, the DNA is TGTGCCAGCAGCTTAGTGGGCGACGAGCAGTACTTC.

The V call is TRBV7-2, the J call TRBJ2-7; TRBD2 is a possible D gene (6 bases). V was shortened by 1 base and J by 4 bases, with 14 bases between the two germline ends. In germline, CDR1 is SGHTA, CDR2 FQGNSA. The CDR3 has 15 amino acids. The CDR3 DNA reads TGTGCCAGCAGCTTAGAGGGGTCGGGACTTTACGAGCAGTACTTC. Translated, it gives CASSLEGSGLYEQYF.

This sequence joins TRBV9 and TRBJ2-1, with D perhaps TRBD1 or TRBD2 (5 bases each). Germline CDR1 is SGDLS and CDR2 is YYNGEE. The CDR3 loop spans 13 amino acids. The V end was cut by 0 bases, the J end by 7 bases, with 8 bases between. The CDR3 DNA follows: TGTGCCAGCAGCGTAGCATGGGGGAATGAGCAGTTCTTC. This gives the protein CASSVAWGNEQFF.